Listed here is a single T cell receptor (beta chain). These data are taken from a study of blood T cell repertoires in COVID-19. Looking at the study overall: The study drew acute and convalescent COVID-19 samples from the United States, Italy and Spain.

In the original workflow: The authors estimated nucleated cell counts from reference gene primer amplification. Method: immunoSEQ multiplex PCR; TCRdb's copy keeps in-frame clones and lacks some. V and J calls and clone size follow that table, whereas D and trimming were derived from the DNA. Of around 240,000 clones detected, 91% appear once; the ten largest clones hold around 1.3%. All enrollees were roughly 18 to 90 years old and from approximately 24 US areas. Cohort allocation depended upon clinical history that participants reported. Sequencing was done on a sample of PBMCs or T cells enriched from blood (not recorded which). This sequence originates from a human donor in a cohort exposed to, infected with or recovered from COVID-19 (not recorded which). The donor label of this sample is uncertain.

In DNA form, the CDR3 reads TGTGCCAGCAGCGTAGGGTCGGAGAATGAAAAACTGTTTTTT. It specifies CASSVGSENEKLFF. V usage is TRBV9 and J usage is TRBJ1-4, with D uncertain. Deletions cut 0 bases from V and 5 bases from J, with 8 bases between. The germline gives CDR1 SGDLS, CDR2 YYNGEE. The CDR3 is 14 residues long.